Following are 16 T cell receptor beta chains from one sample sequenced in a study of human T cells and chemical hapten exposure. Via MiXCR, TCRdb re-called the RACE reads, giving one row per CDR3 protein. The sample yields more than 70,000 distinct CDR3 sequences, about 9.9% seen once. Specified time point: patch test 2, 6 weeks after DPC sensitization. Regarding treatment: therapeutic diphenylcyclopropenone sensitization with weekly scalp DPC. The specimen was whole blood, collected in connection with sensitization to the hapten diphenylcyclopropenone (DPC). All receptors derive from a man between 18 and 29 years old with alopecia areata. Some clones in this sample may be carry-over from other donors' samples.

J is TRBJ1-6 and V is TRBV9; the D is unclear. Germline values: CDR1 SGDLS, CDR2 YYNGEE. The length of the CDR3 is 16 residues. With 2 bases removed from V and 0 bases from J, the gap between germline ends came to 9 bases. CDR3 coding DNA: TGTGCCAGCAGCGTCGCAATCCTCTCCTATAATTCACCCCTCCACTTT. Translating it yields CASSVAILSYNSPLHF.

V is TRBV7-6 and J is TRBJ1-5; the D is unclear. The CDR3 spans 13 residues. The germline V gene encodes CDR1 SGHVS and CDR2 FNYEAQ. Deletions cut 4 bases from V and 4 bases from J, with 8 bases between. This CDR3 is CASSSWWNQPQHF. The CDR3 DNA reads TGTGCCAGCAGCTCATGGTGGAATCAGCCCCAGCATTTT.

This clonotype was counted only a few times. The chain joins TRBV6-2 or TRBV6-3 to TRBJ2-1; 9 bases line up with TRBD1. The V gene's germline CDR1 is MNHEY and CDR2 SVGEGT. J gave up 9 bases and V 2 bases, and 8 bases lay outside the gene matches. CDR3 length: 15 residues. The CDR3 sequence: CASSYRTGEVGEQFF. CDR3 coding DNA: TGTGCCAGCAGTTACAGGACAGGGGAGGTCGGTGAGCAGTTCTTC.

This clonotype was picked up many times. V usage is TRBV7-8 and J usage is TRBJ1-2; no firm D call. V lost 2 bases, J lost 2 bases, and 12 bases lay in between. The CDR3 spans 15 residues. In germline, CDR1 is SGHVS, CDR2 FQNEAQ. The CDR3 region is CASSLSWGGNYGYTF. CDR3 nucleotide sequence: TGTGCCAGCAGCTTATCGTGGGGAGGAAACTATGGCTACACCTTC.

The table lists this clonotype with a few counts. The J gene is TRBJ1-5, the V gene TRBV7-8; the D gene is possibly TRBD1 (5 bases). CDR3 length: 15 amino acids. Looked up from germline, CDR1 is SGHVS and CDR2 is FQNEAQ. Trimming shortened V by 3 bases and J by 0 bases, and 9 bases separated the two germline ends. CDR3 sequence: CASSFWGNSNQPQHF. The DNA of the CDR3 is TGTGCCAGCAGCTTTTGGGGGAATAGCAATCAGCCCCAGCATTTT.

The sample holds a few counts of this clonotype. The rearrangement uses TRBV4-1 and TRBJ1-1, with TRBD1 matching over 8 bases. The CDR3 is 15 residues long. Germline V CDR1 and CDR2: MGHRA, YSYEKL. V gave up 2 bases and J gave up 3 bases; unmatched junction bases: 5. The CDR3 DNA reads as TGCGCCAGCAGCCAATACCTGACAGGGGACACTGAAGCTTTCTTT. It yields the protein CASSQYLTGDTEAFF.

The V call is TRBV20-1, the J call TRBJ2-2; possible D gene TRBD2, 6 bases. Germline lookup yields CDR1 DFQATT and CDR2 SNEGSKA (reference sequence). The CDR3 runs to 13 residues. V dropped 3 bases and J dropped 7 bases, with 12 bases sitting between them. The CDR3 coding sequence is TGCAGTGCTAGCGGGGGAAGCGGCGGGGAGCTGTTTTTT. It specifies CSASGGSGGELFF.

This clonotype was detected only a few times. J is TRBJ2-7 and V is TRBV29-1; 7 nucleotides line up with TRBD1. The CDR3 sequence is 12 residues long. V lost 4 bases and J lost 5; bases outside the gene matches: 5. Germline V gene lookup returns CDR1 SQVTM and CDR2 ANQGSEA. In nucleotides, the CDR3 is TGCAGCGTTGGATTGACAGGGAACGAGCAGTACTTC. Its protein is CSVGLTGNEQYF.

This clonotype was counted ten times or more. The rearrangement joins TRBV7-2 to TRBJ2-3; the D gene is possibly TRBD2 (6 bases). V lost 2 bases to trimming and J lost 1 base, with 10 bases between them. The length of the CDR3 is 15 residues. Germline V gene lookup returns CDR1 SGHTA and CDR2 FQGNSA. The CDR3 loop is CASSLMGGGTDTQYF. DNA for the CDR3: TGTGCCAGCAGCTTAATGGGCGGGGGCACAGATACGCAGTATTTT.

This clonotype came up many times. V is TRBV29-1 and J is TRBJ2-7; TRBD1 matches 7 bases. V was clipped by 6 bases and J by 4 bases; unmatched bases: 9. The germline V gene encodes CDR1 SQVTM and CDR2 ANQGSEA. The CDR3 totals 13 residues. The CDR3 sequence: CSVETGNPYEQYF. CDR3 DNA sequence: TGCAGCGTCGAGACAGGGAACCCTTACGAGCAGTACTTC.

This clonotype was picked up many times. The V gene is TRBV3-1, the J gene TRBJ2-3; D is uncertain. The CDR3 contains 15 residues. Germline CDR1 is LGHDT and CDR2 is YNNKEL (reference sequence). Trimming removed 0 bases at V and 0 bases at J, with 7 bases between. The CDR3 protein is CASSQDASSTDTQYF. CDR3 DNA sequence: TGTGCCAGCAGCCAAGATGCCTCTAGCACAGATACGCAGTATTTT.

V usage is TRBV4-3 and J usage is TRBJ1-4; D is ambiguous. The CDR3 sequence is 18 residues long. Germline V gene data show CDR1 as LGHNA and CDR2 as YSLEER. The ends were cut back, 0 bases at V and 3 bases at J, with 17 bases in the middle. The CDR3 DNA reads TGCGCCAGCAGCCAAGATGAGGCAAACGTTCAGGCTAATGAAAAACTGTTTTTT. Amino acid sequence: CASSQDEANVQANEKLFF.

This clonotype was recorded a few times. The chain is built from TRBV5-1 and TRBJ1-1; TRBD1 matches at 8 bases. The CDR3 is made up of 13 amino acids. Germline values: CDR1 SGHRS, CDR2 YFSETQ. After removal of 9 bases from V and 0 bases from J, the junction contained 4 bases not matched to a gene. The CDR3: CATRTGLNTEAFF. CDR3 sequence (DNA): TGCGCCACCCGGACAGGGCTGAACACTGAAGCTTTCTTT. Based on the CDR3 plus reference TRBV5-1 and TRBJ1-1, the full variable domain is KAGVTQTPRYLIKTRGQQVTLSCSPISGHRSVSWYQQTPGQGLQFLFEYFSETQRNKGNFPGRFSGRQFSNSRSEMNVSTLELGDSALYLCATRTGLNTEAFFGQGTRLTVV.

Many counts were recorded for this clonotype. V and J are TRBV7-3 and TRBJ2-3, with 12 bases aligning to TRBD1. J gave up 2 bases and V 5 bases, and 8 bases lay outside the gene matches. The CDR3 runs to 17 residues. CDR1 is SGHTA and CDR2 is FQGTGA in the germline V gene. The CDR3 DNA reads TGTGCCAGCAGCCCGGGGACAGGGGGCACTCTCACAGATACGCAGTATTTT. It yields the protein CASSPGTGGTLTDTQYF.

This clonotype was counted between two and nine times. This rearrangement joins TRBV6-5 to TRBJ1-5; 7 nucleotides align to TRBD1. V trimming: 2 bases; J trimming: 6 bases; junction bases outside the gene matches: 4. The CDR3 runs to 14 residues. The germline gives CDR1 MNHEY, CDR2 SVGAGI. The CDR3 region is CASSYSGDSQPQHF. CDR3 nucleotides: TGTGCCAGCAGTTACAGCGGGGACAGTCAGCCCCAGCATTTT.

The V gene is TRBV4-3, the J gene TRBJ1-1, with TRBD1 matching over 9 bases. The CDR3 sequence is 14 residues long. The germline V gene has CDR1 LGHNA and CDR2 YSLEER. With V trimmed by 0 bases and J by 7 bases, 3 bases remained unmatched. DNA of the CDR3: TGCGCCAGCAGCCAAGATAGGGGACAGGGTGAAGCTTTCTTT. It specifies CASSQDRGQGEAFF.